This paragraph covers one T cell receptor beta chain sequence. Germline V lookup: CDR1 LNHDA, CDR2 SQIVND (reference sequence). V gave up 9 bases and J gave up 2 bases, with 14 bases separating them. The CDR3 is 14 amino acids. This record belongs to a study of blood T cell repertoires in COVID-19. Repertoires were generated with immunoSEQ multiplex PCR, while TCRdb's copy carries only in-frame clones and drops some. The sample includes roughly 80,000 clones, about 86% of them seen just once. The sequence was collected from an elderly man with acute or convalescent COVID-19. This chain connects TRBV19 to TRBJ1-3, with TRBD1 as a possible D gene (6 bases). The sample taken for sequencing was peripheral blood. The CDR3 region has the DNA TGTGCCAGCAATACAGGGACGACTGGAAACACCATATATTTT. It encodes CASNTGTTGNTIYF.